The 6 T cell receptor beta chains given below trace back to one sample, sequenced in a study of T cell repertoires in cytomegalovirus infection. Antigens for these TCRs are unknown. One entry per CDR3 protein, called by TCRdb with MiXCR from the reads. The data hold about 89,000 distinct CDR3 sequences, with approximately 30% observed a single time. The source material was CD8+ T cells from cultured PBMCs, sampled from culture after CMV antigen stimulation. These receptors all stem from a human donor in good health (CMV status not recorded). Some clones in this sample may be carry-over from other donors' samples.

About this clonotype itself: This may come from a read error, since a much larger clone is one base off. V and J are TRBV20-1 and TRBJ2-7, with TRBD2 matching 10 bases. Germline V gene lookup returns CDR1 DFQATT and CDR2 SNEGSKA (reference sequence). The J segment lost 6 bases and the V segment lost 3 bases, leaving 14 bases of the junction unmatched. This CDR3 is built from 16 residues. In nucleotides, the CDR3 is TGCAGTGCTAGGGACAATAGCGGGGGGAGGCCTGGCGAGCAGTACTTC. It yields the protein CSARDNSGGRPGEQYF.

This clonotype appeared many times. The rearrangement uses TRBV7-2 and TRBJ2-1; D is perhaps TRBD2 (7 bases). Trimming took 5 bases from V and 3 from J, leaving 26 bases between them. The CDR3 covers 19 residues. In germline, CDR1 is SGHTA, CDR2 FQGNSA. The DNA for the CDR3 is TGTGCCAGCAGCCCGGTCGGGGGCTGGGCGGGGGAACTCTACAATGAGCAGTTCTTC. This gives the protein CASSPVGGWAGELYNEQFF.

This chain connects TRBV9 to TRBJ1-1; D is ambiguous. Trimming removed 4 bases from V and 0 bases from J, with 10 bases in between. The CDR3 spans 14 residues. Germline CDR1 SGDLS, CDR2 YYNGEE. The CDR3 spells CASSSGLMNTEAFF. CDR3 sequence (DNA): TGTGCCAGCAGCTCGGGCCTCATGAACACTGAAGCTTTCTTT.

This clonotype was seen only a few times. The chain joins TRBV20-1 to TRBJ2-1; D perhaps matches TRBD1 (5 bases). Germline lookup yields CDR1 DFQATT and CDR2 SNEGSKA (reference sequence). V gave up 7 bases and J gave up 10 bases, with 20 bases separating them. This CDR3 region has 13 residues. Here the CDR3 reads CSVWTYVSSEQFF. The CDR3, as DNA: TGCAGTGTTTGGACATATGTGAGCTCGGAGCAGTTCTTC.

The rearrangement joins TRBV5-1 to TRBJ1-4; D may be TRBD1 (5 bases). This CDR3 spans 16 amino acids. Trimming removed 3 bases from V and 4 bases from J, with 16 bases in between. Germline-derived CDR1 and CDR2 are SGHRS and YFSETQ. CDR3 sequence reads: CASSSEVSDINEKLFF. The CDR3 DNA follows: TGCGCCAGCAGCTCGGAGGTCTCGGACATTAATGAAAAACTGTTTTTT. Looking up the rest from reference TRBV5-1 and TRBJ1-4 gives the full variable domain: KAGVTQTPRYLIKTRGQQVTLSCSPISGHRSVSWYQQTPGQGLQFLFEYFSETQRNKGNFPGRFSGRQFSNSRSEMNVSTLELGDSALYLCASSSEVSDINEKLFFGSGTQLSVL.

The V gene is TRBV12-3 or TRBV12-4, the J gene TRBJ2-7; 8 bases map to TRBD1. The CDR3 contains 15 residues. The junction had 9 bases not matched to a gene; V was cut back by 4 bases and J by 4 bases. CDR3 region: CASSSPSGTGYEQYF. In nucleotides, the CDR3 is TGTGCCAGCAGTTCACCCTCCGGGACAGGATACGAGCAGTACTTC.